The clone carrying this T cell receptor (beta chain) was counted at least ten times. The target antigen is unknown. Trimming removed 6 bases from V and 3 bases from J, with 28 bases in between. CDR1 MRHNA and CDR2 SNTAGT come from the germline V gene. There are 19 residues in the CDR3. These data originate in a study of T cells after yellow fever vaccination. Points from the study as a whole: The booster saw the reappearance of most primary-vaccination clones (nearly 98% CD4, 88% CD8). Researchers cautioned that FACS-sorted repertoires could harbor abundant clonotypes contaminating from the bulk population.

A process of 5'RACE template switching, which added a universal primer site and UMIs, was used to make TCR cDNA. TCRdb ran MiXCR on the 5' RACE reads and lists one entry per CDR3 protein. The data contain fewer than 400,000 distinct CDR3 sequences, around 6.5% of them seen just once; the ten biggest clones take up 15%. This specimen was PBMCs, taken 5 days after the yellow fever booster vaccination. V and J are TRBV6-4 and TRBJ2-3, with D tentatively TRBD1 or TRBD2 (5 bases each). This clonotype originated in a man aged 30 to 39 who received the YFV17D yellow fever vaccine. CDR3 residues: CASSRNFRGRPSGTDTQYF. In DNA, the CDR3 is TGTGCCAGCAGCCGCAATTTCCGGGGCCGGCCTTCGGGTACAGATACGCAGTATTTT.